The sequence of this T cell receptor beta chain was determined in a study of persistence of HIV-infected CD4 T cells. Lysates of CMV-infected fibroblasts at approximately 10 ug/mL stimulated these cells. CD40L/CD69 double-negative CD45RO-high memory CD4+ T cells were collected. About this clone: Its antigen remains unidentified.

This CDR3 has 15 amino acids. V lost 1 base and J lost 3, with 12 bases in between. This was the immunoSEQ version 4 assay in survey mode. Clones were sequenced by immunoSEQ multiplex PCR, and TCRdb holds only the in-frame ones, with some missing. The data show some 28,000 clones, with roughly 78% seen just once and approximately 4.6% held by the top ten. The V gene is TRBV5-3, the J gene TRBJ2-3, with D perhaps TRBD1 (5 bases). TRBV5-3 is an open reading frame whose function is uncertain. This sequence originates from an adult man with HIV who was CMV-seropositive. Sequenced material: CD4+ T cells sorted from PBMCs after roughly 20-hour stimulation, taken from a patient who received antiretroviral therapy. CDR3 bases: TGTGCCAGAAGCTTGAGAACCAGGGTAACAGATACGCAGTATTTT. It encodes CARSLRTRVTDTQYF.